Following are 14 T cell receptor beta chains from one sample sequenced in a study. TCRdb reprocessed the RT-PCR reads with MiXCR, giving one entry per CDR3 protein. The profile covers about 700,000 distinct CDR3 sequences, with 14% appearing a single time and about 3.6% taken by the ten largest. Sample: memory CD4+ T cells from blood. Source of these receptors: a female donor in good health, serving as a healthy control.

This clonotype has only a few counts. The chain recombines TRBV20-1 with TRBJ2-3; 8 positions agree with TRBD2. The ends lost 6 bases at V and 2 bases at J; junction bases unmatched: 7. The germline V gene has CDR1 DFQATT and CDR2 SNEGSKA (reference sequence). The CDR3 is 14 amino acids. CDR3 region: CSASSGSSTDTQYF. In DNA, the CDR3 is TGCAGTGCCTCCAGCGGGAGCTCCACAGATACGCAGTATTTT.

The V and J genes are TRBV29-1 and TRBJ2-3, with TRBD1 identical over 8 bases. With 7 bases clipped from V and 1 base from J, the junction kept 10 bases outside the gene matches. The CDR3 contains 15 residues. Germline assignment: CDR1 SQVTM and CDR2 ANQGSEA. This CDR3 reads CSASDSGGGTDTQYF. The CDR3 nucleotides are TGCAGCGCCTCGGACTCAGGGGGCGGCACAGATACGCAGTATTTT.

The J gene is TRBJ1-2, the V gene TRBV14; no firm D call. The CDR3 has 14 amino acids. CDR1 and CDR2 (germline): SGHDN, FVKESK. V was trimmed by 0 bases and J by 8 bases, leaving 13 bases between them. The CDR3 sequence: CASSQDRASRGYTF. Written as DNA, the CDR3 is TGTGCCAGCAGCCAAGATAGGGCGAGCAGGGGCTACACCTTC.

The chain carries TRBV7-2 and TRBJ2-1; D not resolved. CDR3 length: 13 residues. The germline CDR1 and CDR2 sequences are SGHTA and FQGNSA. V was trimmed by 5 bases and J by 7 bases, leaving 12 bases between them. The DNA for the CDR3 is TGTGCCAGCAGCAATCGGCCGAATAATGAGCAGTTCTTC. Translation gives CASSNRPNNEQFF.

The sample holds a few counts of this clonotype. The chain has TRBV6-5 and TRBJ2-2; no clear D. The CDR3 spans 16 residues. The germline V gene encodes CDR1 MNHEY and CDR2 SVGAGI. Trimming cost V 2 bases and J 1 base, with 11 bases left between them. The DNA of the CDR3 is TGTGCCAGCAGTTACATTCCTGAACGGAACACCGGGGAGCTGTTTTTT. Protein: CASSYIPERNTGELFF.

This chain connects TRBV2 to TRBJ2-7, with 11 bases fitting TRBD2. Germline loops: CDR1 SNHLY, CDR2 FYNNEI. The CDR3 loop spans 15 amino acids. The ends lost 6 bases at V and 7 bases at J; junction bases unmatched: 11. This CDR3 reads CASSGTSGQMGEQYF. In DNA, the CDR3 is TGTGCCAGCAGCGGGACTAGCGGCCAAATGGGGGAGCAGTACTTC.

The table lists this clonotype with a few counts. The CDR3 DNA is TGTGCCAGCAGTTTTGGGGGGTCTGGGATCTCCTACAATGAGCAGTTCTTC. It specifies CASSFGGSGISYNEQFF. The rearrangement links TRBV7-9 to TRBJ2-1; maybe TRBD2 (6 bases). CDR3 length: 17 amino acids. Trimming pared 6 bases from V and 0 bases from J, leaving 18 bases between. Germline CDR1 and CDR2: SEHNR and FQNEAQ (reference sequence). Full variable domain (remainder filled in from reference TRBV7-9 and TRBJ2-1): DTGVSQNPRHKITKRGQNVTFRCDPISEHNRLYWYRQTLGQGPEFLTYFQNEAQLEKSRLLSDRFSAERPKGSFSTLEIQRTEQGDSAMYLCASSFGGSGISYNEQFFGPGTRLTVL.

This clonotype has more than one count but fewer than ten. The V gene is TRBV18, the J gene TRBJ2-7, with D possibly matching TRBD2 (5 bases). Trimming took 2 bases from V and 6 from J, leaving 17 bases between them. CDR3 length: 15 amino acids. Germline CDR1 is KGHSH and CDR2 is LQKENI. CDR3 DNA sequence: TGTGCCAGCTCACCAACTGTCCCTGGAGGAGGCGAGCAGTACTTC. It encodes CASSPTVPGGGEQYF. Using reference TRBV18 and TRBJ2-7 for the parts outside the CDR3, the full variable domain is NAGVMQNPRHLVRRRGQEARLRCSPMKGHSHVYWYRQLPEEGLKFMVYLQKENIIDESGMPKERFSAEFPKEGPSILRIQQVVRGDSAAYFCASSPTVPGGGEQYFGPGTRLTVT.

This clonotype was counted many times. The chain is built from TRBV10-3 and TRBJ2-1; the D gene is possibly TRBD1 (6 bases). In germline, CDR1 is ENHRY, CDR2 SYGVKD. The CDR3 is 18 residues long. Trimming pared 3 bases from V and 0 bases from J, leaving 18 bases between. The CDR3 sequence: CAISDIRTARPSYNEQFF. DNA for the CDR3: TGTGCCATCAGTGATATACGGACAGCCCGTCCCTCCTACAATGAGCAGTTCTTC.

Here the CDR3 DNA reads TGTGCCAGTAGTTTGCAACAGGCTACCGGGGAGCTGTTTTTT. This codes for CASSLQQATGELFF. This rearrangement joins TRBV19 to TRBJ2-2; TRBD1 might be the D (5 bases). Per the germline V gene, CDR1 is LNHDA and CDR2 is SQIVND (reference sequence). The V end was cut by 5 bases, the J end by 5 bases, with 12 bases between. This CDR3 region has 14 residues. The full variable domain, rest sourced from reference TRBV19 and TRBJ2-2, is DGGITQSPKYLFRKEGQNVTLSCEQNLNHDAMYWYRQDPGQGLRLIYYSQIVNDFQKGDIAEGYSVSREKKESFPLTVTSAQKNPTAFYLCASSLQQATGELFFGEGSRLTVL.

This clonotype was counted only a few times. The chain uses TRBV25-1 and TRBJ1-1; TRBD1 matches at 7 bases. V was pared by 5 bases and J by 4 bases, with 7 bases of the junction left unmatched. Germline V gene sequence: CDR1 MGHDK, CDR2 SYGVNS. This CDR3 has 14 amino acids. In DNA, the CDR3 is TGTGCCAGCAGTTTCAGGGGGAGACGCACTGAAGCTTTCTTT. This translates into CASSFRGRRTEAFF. Complete variable domain (other parts from reference TRBV25-1 and TRBJ1-1): EADIYQTPRYLVIGTGKKITLECSQTMGHDKMYWYQQDPGMELHLIHYSYGVNSTEKGDLSSESTVSRIRTEHFPLTLESARPSHTSQYLCASSFRGRRTEAFFGQGTRLTVV.

This clonotype was found many times. At one of its ends the junction is not consistent with the germline gene, which may arise from a read error. This chain connects TRBV7-8 to TRBJ1-5, with D perhaps matching TRBD1 (5 bases). From germline, CDR1 is SGHVS and CDR2 FQNEAQ. The CDR3 extends over 13 amino acids. CDR3 sequence: CASSFGGDQPQHF. CDR3 nucleotides: TGCGCCAGCAGCTTTGGAGGGGATCAGCCCCAGCATTTT.

The chain is built from TRBV6-5 and TRBJ1-6; D call uncertain. Germline CDR1 is MNHEY and CDR2 is SVGAGI. The CDR3 totals 13 residues. Trimming left V 2 bases short and J 7 bases short, with 6 bases between. CDR3 residues: CASSYTRNSPLHF. In DNA form, the CDR3 reads TGTGCCAGCAGTTACACACGAAATTCACCCCTCCACTTT.

This clonotype has just a few counts. The chain joins TRBV5-1 to TRBJ1-6, with D possibly TRBD1 on 5 matching bases. The CDR3 is made up of 15 amino acids. Deletions cut 4 bases from V and 12 bases from J, with 20 bases between. The germline CDR1 and CDR2 sequences are SGHRS and YFSETQ. As DNA, the CDR3 is TGCGCCAGCAGCACGATGACGGGGGACGCGGAACCCCTCCACTTT. Amino acids: CASSTMTGDAEPLHF.